A single sample is the source of the 13 T cell receptor beta chains below, sequenced in a study of blood T cell repertoires in COVID-19. The assay was immunoSEQ multiplex PCR, and TCRdb's table has in-frame clones only and misses some. Here the sample spans 150,000 or so clones, approximately 86% being singletons. The sample was peripheral blood. The receptors were sampled from a man aged 60 to 69 with COVID-19, enrolled during active disease.

V usage is TRBV6-5 and J usage is TRBJ1-3; 9 bases align to TRBD1. The CDR3 runs to 15 residues. V shed 2 bases, J shed 2 bases, and the junction held 1 base outside the gene matches. Germline CDR1 is MNHEY and CDR2 is SVGAGI. The CDR3 DNA follows: TGTGCCAGCAGTTACCGACAGGGGGCTGGAAACACCATATATTTT. It codes for CASSYRQGAGNTIYF.

The gene calls are TRBV2 and TRBJ2-2; D gene ambiguous. Per the germline V gene, CDR1 is SNHLY and CDR2 is FYNNEI. Trimming stripped 5 bases from V and 1 base from J, with 5 bases between. This CDR3 has 13 amino acids. CDR3 residues: CASSQQNTGELFF. The CDR3 DNA is TGTGCCAGCAGTCAACAGAACACCGGGGAGCTGTTTTTT.

This clone was observed a single time. V usage is TRBV20-1 and J usage is TRBJ1-3; a possible D gene is TRBD1 (6 bases). Germline CDR1 DFQATT, CDR2 SNEGSKA (reference sequence). The CDR3 totals 13 residues. V was pared by 3 bases and J by 4 bases, with 10 bases between. CDR3 amino acids: CSASAGAGNTIYF. DNA of the CDR3: TGCAGTGCTAGTGCAGGGGCCGGAAACACCATATATTTT.

The chain carries TRBV19 and TRBJ2-7, with D possibly TRBD1 on 6 matching bases. Trimming took off 6 bases at V and 3 bases at J, with 12 bases between the two ends. The CDR3 length is 13 residues. The germline gives CDR1 LNHDA, CDR2 SQIVND (reference sequence). CDR3 bases: TGTGCCAGTAGCCGGGACACCCTCTACGAGCAGTACTTC. Residues: CASSRDTLYEQYF.

V gene TRBV4-2 combines with J gene TRBJ1-4, with 10 bases lining up with TRBD1. The V and J ends lost 1 base and 6 bases, in that order; junction bases with no gene match: 5. The CDR3 spans 16 residues. Looked up from germline, CDR1 is LGHNA and CDR2 is YNFKEQ. The CDR3 reads CASSQAAGTGDEKLFF. In DNA, the CDR3 is TGTGCCAGCAGCCAAGCGGCCGGGACAGGGGATGAAAAACTGTTTTTT.

This clone was seen a single time. The gene calls are TRBV4-3 and TRBJ2-3; 12 nucleotides match TRBD1. Unmatched junction bases numbered 9, after V lost 3 bases and J lost 5 bases. Germline values: CDR1 LGHNA, CDR2 YSLEER. The CDR3 runs to 17 residues. The CDR3 region is CASSQLAGTGGLDTQYF. The DNA of the CDR3 is TGCGCCAGCAGCCAGTTAGCCGGGACAGGGGGCCTAGATACGCAGTATTTT.

This clone has a single count. This chain uses TRBV18 with TRBJ1-4; 9 nucleotides line up with TRBD1. Per the germline V gene, CDR1 is KGHSH and CDR2 is LQKENI. The CDR3 totals 17 residues. Losses at the gene ends were 3 bases for V and 6 bases for J; bases not matched to a gene: 11. CDR3 nucleotides: TGTGCCAGCTCACCTACCAGGTCGGGACAGGGACATGAAAAACTGTTTTTT. Its translation is CASSPTRSGQGHEKLFF. Filled out from reference TRBV18 and TRBJ1-4, the complete variable domain reads NAGVMQNPRHLVRRRGQEARLRCSPMKGHSHVYWYRQLPEEGLKFMVYLQKENIIDESGMPKERFSAEFPKEGPSILRIQQVVRGDSAAYFCASSPTRSGQGHEKLFFGSGTQLSVL.

This chain uses TRBV9 with TRBJ1-6; 11 bases align to TRBD1. CDR3 length: 15 residues. The germline CDR1 and CDR2 sequences are SGDLS and YYNGEE. V lost 0 bases, J lost 9 bases, and 2 bases stayed unmatched. The CDR3 spells CASSVGTGGSSPLHF. The CDR3 DNA reads TGTGCCAGCAGCGTAGGGACAGGGGGCTCTTCACCCCTCCACTTT.

A remark on this clone: Germline is not matched at one junction end, which may reflect a read error. This chain joins TRBV7-7 and TRBJ2-5; 7 nucleotides match TRBD1. The CDR3 is 14 amino acids. CDR1 is SSHAT, CDR2 FNYEAQ, per germline (reference sequence). The CDR3 DNA reads as TGTGCTAGCAGCCTGACGGGACAGCAAGAGACCCAGTACTTC. This codes for CASSLTGQQETQYF.

The rearrangement links TRBV19 to TRBJ2-5; 8 bases are a match to TRBD2. Per germline, CDR1 LNHDA and CDR2 SQIVND (reference sequence). CDR3 length equals 15 residues. J lost 5 bases, V lost 1 base, and 6 bases had no gene match. The CDR3 sequence: CASSIGREGWETQYF. The CDR3 DNA is TGTGCCAGTAGTATAGGCCGGGAGGGCTGGGAGACCCAGTACTTC.

DNA for the CDR3: TGTGCCAGCAGCTTACCACTACTTGATACGCAGTATTTT. Its translation: CASSLPLLDTQYF. This chain joins TRBV11-3 and TRBJ2-3, with unresolved D. Germline assignment: CDR1 SGHNT and CDR2 YENEEA. V was clipped by 2 bases and J by 6 bases, with 9 bases between them. This CDR3 has 13 residues.

The V and J genes are TRBV24-1 and TRBJ2-1, with 8 bases lining up with TRBD1. The V gene end was trimmed by 5 bases and the J gene end by 3 bases; junction bases not matched to a gene: 8. Germline V lookup: CDR1 KGHDR, CDR2 SFDVKD. The CDR3 consists of 16 residues. The CDR3 spells CATSGETGEDYNEQFF. As DNA, the CDR3 is TGTGCCACCAGTGGTGAGACAGGGGAAGACTACAATGAGCAGTTCTTC.

This clone was observed once. The chain is built from TRBV7-2 and TRBJ1-2; D gene uncertain. Germline loops: CDR1 SGHTA, CDR2 FQGNSA. The V and J ends lost 5 bases and 8 bases respectively, with 18 bases between them. CDR3 size: 14 residues. CDR3 sequence reads: CASSRGGEGRGYTF. The CDR3 coding sequence is TGTGCCAGCAGCAGAGGAGGTGAAGGGCGGGGCTACACCTTC.